These 8 T cell receptor beta chains were sequenced from one sample in a study of T cell changes during pregnancy in multiple sclerosis (dated by TCRdb to about 2019). Library preparation employed the immunoSEQ multiplex PCR assay. The immuneACCESS repertoire file appears here via TCRdb, limited to in-frame rearrangements. These files lack a portion of the clones; in checked studies, under half of the deficit traces to unresolved V genes, and the cause of the others is not known. Within this sample are around 110,000 clones, with roughly 90% of them counted one time only. The ten largest clonotypes hold over 1.5% of the sample. The starting material was peripheral blood, obtained in the third trimester of pregnancy. These receptors were obtained from a female donor with multiple sclerosis, enrolled in a pregnancy study.

J is TRBJ1-1 and V is TRBV19; 8 bases align to TRBD1. Germline V gives CDR1 LNHDA, CDR2 SQIVND (reference sequence). CDR3 size: 16 residues. V lost 3 bases to trimming and J lost 3 bases; unmatched junction nucleotides: 9. The CDR3 bases are TGTGCCAGTAGTATCCTTACCGGACAGGGAGACACTGAAGCTTTCTTT. It specifies CASSILTGQGDTEAFF.

The J gene is TRBJ2-3, the V gene TRBV19, with 7 positions matching TRBD2. There are 15 residues in the CDR3. The junction had 12 bases not matched to a gene; V was cut back by 5 bases and J by 7 bases. Per the germline V gene, CDR1 is LNHDA and CDR2 is SQIVND (reference sequence). CDR3 loop: CASSWAREVRNTQYF. The CDR3 coding sequence is TGTGCCAGTAGTTGGGCACGGGAGGTTCGTAATACGCAGTATTTT.

This chain uses TRBV19 with TRBJ1-3; no reliable D call. The CDR3 contains 15 residues. CDR1 is LNHDA, CDR2 SQIVND, per germline (reference sequence). Trimming removed 6 bases from V and 1 base from J, with 13 bases in between. The chain's CDR3 is CASRDFLDSGNTIYF. The CDR3 DNA is TGTGCCAGTAGGGACTTCTTGGATTCTGGAAACACCATATATTTT.

This sequence joins TRBV25-1 and TRBJ2-7, with 11 bases matching TRBD1. Germline V gene lookup returns CDR1 MGHDK and CDR2 SYGVNS. The CDR3 is 15 amino acids. After removal of 1 base from V and 5 bases from J, the junction contained 4 bases not matched to a gene. The CDR3 bases are TGTGCCAGCAGTGAATGGACAGGGGGCAAAAACGAGCAGTACTTC. Amino acid sequence: CASSEWTGGKNEQYF.

The rearrangement links TRBV4-2 to TRBJ2-1, with 12 bases lining up with TRBD2. V shed 10 bases, J shed 6 bases, and the junction held 4 bases outside the gene matches. This CDR3 region has 13 residues. CDR1 is LGHNA, CDR2 YNFKEQ, per germline. This CDR3 is CATRLAGANEQFF. The CDR3 DNA sequence: TGTGCCACCAGACTAGCGGGGGCCAATGAGCAGTTCTTC.

The V call is TRBV7-2, the J call TRBJ2-7, with D perhaps matching TRBD2 (6 bases). Germline V CDR1 and CDR2: SGHTA, FQGNSA. The germline V and J ends were trimmed by 4 bases and 3 bases, with 13 bases remaining between them. This CDR3 is 14 amino acids long. CDR3 bases: TGTGCCAGCAGCTCCGGCGGGGTATACTACGAGCAGTACTTC. This encodes CASSSGGVYYEQYF.

This sequence joins TRBV19 and TRBJ2-3; TRBD1 aligns across 8 bases. The length of the CDR3 is 16 residues. Per germline, CDR1 LNHDA and CDR2 SQIVND (reference sequence). V lost 4 bases, J lost 4 bases, and 10 bases stayed unmatched. Written as DNA, the CDR3 is TGTGCCAGTAGTAGCCAGGGGGCGACGTTTTCAGATACGCAGTATTTT. As protein: CASSSQGATFSDTQYF.

The chain links TRBV7-8 to TRBJ1-2; D remains unclear. V was clipped by 2 bases and J by 0 bases, with 7 bases between them. This CDR3 has 14 amino acids. CDR1 and CDR2 from the germline V gene are SGHVS and FQNEAQ. The CDR3 here is CASSLTHSNYGYTF. The CDR3 nucleotides read TGTGCCAGCAGCTTAACTCATTCTAACTATGGCTACACCTTC.